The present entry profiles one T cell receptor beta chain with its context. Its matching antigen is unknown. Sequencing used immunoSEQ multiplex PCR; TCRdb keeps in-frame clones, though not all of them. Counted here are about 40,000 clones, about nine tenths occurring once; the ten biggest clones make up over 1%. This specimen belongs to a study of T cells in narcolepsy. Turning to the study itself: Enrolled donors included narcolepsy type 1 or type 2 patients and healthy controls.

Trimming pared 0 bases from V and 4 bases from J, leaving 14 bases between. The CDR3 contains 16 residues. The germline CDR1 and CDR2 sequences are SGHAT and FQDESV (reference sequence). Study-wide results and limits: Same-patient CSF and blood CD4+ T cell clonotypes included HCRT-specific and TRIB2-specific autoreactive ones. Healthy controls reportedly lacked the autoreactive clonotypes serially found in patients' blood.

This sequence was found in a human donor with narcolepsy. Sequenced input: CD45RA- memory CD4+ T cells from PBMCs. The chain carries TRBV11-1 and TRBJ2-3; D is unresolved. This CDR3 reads CASSLASGLFSDTQYF. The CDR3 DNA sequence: TGTGCCAGCAGCTTAGCGTCCGGGCTCTTTTCAGATACGCAGTATTTT.